This T cell receptor beta chain stems from a study of shared clonotypes between healthy human individuals. General study results and limits: The diversity represented, both genetic and in exposure history, was limited by few donors.

The J segment lost 7 bases and the V segment lost 11 bases, leaving 7 bases of the junction unmatched. Germline V lookup: CDR1 MNHNY, CDR2 SVGAGI (reference sequence). The CDR3 length is 13 residues. A note on this clone: Its target is unknown.

At the deep level, the assay was run. Here immunoSEQ multiplex PCR was the method, and the copy in TCRdb shows in-frame clones only, minus some. Of under 2.5 million clones in the sample, 80% to 95% were seen once. The V and J genes are TRBV6-6 and TRBJ1-6; 8 bases align to TRBD1. This sequence was found in a young man in good health. Some clones in this sample may be carry-over from other donors' samples. The sequenced sample consisted of naive CD4+ T cells from PBMCs. Subset specified: CD45RA+ positively selected. CDR3 amino acids: CALSDRANSPLHF. The DNA for the CDR3 is TGTGCCCTATCGGACAGGGCAAATTCACCCCTCCACTTT.